The clone carrying this T cell receptor beta chain was found once. With 2 bases removed from V and 7 bases from J, the gap between germline ends came to 15 bases. The CDR3 covers 15 residues. Germline CDR1 reads SGHTA; CDR2 reads FQGNSA. The data were produced by immunoSEQ multiplex PCR, yet TCRdb's version contains in-frame clones alone and is incomplete. In the table there are roughly 250,000 clones, around nine tenths of which are singletons. The data were obtained in a study of blood T cell repertoires in COVID-19. The receptor's source is a woman aged 40 to 55 who had been exposed to COVID-19. The sample was PBMCs or T cells enriched from blood (not recorded which). V is TRBV7-2 and J is TRBJ1-5; a weak D match, TRBD1 (6 bases). The CDR3 nucleotides read TGTGCCAGCAGCTTATTAATGGGGGCTGGGCAGCCCCAGCATTTT. Translated, it gives CASSLLMGAGQPQHF.